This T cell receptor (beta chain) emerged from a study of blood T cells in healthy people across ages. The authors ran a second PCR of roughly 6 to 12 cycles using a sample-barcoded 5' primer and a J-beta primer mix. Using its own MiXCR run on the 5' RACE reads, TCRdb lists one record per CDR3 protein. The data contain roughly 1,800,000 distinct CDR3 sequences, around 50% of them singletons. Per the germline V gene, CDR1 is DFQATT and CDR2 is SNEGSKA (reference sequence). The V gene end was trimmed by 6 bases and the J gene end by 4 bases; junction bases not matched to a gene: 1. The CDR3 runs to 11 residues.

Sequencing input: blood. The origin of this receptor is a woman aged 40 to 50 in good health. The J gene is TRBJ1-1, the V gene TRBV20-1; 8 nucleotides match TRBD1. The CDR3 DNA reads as TGCAGTGCGCAGGGGGCCACTGAAGCTTTCTTT. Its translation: CSAQGATEAFF.